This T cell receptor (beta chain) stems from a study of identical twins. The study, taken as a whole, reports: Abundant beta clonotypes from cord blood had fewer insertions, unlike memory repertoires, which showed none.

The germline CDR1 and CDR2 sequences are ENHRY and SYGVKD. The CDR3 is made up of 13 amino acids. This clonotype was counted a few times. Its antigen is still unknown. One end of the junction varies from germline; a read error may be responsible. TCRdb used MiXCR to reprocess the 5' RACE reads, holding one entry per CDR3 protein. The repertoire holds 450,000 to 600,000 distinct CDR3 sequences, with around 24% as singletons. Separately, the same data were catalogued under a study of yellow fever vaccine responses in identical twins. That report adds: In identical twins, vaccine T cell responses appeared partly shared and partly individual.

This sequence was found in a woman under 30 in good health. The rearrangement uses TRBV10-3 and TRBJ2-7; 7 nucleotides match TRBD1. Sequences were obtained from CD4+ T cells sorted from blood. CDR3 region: CAISGQGAYGQYF. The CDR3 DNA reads TGTGCCATCAGTGGACAGGGCGCTTACGGGCAGTACTTC.